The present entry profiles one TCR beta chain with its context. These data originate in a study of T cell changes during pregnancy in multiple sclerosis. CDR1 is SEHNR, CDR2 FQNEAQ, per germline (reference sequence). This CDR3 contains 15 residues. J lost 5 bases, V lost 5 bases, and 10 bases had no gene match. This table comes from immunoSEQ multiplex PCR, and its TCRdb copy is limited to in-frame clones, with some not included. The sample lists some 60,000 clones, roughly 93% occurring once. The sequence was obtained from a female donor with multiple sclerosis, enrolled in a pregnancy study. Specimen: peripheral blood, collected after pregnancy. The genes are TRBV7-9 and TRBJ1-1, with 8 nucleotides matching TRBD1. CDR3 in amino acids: CASSPGGTGRTEAFF. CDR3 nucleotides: TGTGCCAGCAGCCCAGGGGGGACAGGTAGGACTGAAGCTTTCTTT.